What follows are 29 T cell receptor beta chains derived from one specimen sequenced in a study of T cells in narcolepsy. The data were produced by immunoSEQ multiplex PCR, yet TCRdb's version contains in-frame clones alone and is incomplete. The sample holds around 24,000 clones; 81% are singletons and the top ten take approximately 0.98%. Sample: memory (CD45RA-) CD4+ T cells from blood. These receptors were taken from a human donor in good health.

V usage is TRBV6-1 and J usage is TRBJ2-1, with 8 bases identical to TRBD2. The CDR3 covers 16 residues. J was trimmed by 4 bases and V by 0 bases; bases with no gene match: 5. Germline CDR1 MNHNS, CDR2 SASEGT. CDR3 region: CASSEAGGGRYNEQFF. DNA of the CDR3: TGTGCCAGCAGTGAAGCGGGCGGGGGGAGATACAATGAGCAGTTCTTC.

The V call is TRBV14, the J call TRBJ1-1; 7 bases map to TRBD1. Germline V gene sequence: CDR1 SGHDN, CDR2 FVKESK. Losses at the gene ends were 0 bases for V and 4 bases for J; bases not matched to a gene: 2. The CDR3 runs 14 residues. The CDR3 coding sequence is TGTGCCAGCAGCCAAGATTCAGGGGGCACTGAAGCTTTCTTT. Translation: CASSQDSGGTEAFF.

DNA of the CDR3: TGTGCCAGTAGCCATCCGACAGGGGGTAGCGATGAGCAGTTCTTC. It translates to CASSHPTGGSDEQFF. This chain links TRBV19 with TRBJ2-1; 9 nucleotides align to TRBD1. CDR1 and CDR2 from the germline V gene are LNHDA and SQIVND (reference sequence). The length of the CDR3 is 15 residues. The ends lost 6 bases at V and 8 bases at J; junction bases unmatched: 11.

This clone was found a few times. CDR3 sequence reads: CASTPSSYEQYF. The DNA for the CDR3 is TGTGCCAGCACACCGTCCTCCTACGAGCAGTACTTC. The chain uses TRBV6-5 and TRBJ2-7; D unresolved. Trimming cost V 7 bases and J 0 bases, with 7 bases left between them. Germline CDR1 and CDR2: MNHEY and SVGAGI. The CDR3 is 12 residues long.

In its sample, this clone was seen once. This chain connects TRBV7-2 to TRBJ2-7, with D tentatively TRBD1 or TRBD2 (6 bases each). CDR1 and CDR2 from the germline V gene are SGHTA and FQGNSA. The V end lost 3 bases, the J end lost 4 bases, and 10 bases lay between the germline ends. The length of the CDR3 is 13 residues. The CDR3 is CASSFRRGYEQYF. The CDR3 DNA sequence: TGTGCCAGCAGCTTTAGGAGGGGGTACGAGCAGTACTTC.

This chain links TRBV7-2 with TRBJ2-5; D tentatively reads TRBD1 or TRBD2 (5 bases each). V shed 5 bases and J shed 5 bases, with 18 bases lying between them. The germline V gene has CDR1 SGHTA and CDR2 FQGNSA. This CDR3 has 15 amino acids. The CDR3 bases are TGTGCCAGCAGCCCTCTTCGAGGGACGTCGGAGACCCAGTACTTC. Protein sequence: CASSPLRGTSETQYF.

The CDR3, as DNA: TGTGCCTTGGGGCAGGGCTCTGGAAACACCATATATTTT. As protein: CALGQGSGNTIYF. The chain has TRBV30 and TRBJ1-3, with TRBD1 as a possible D gene (5 bases). The CDR3 covers 13 residues. CDR1 GTSNPN and CDR2 SVGIG come from the germline V gene (reference sequence). The V end lost 7 bases, the J end lost 0 bases, and 10 bases lay between the germline ends.

The chain recombines TRBV5-5 with TRBJ1-6, with D perhaps matching TRBD1 (6 bases). The V end lost 4 bases, the J end lost 9 bases, and 23 bases lay between the germline ends. Germline CDR1 SGHKS, CDR2 YYEKEE (reference sequence). The CDR3 length is 17 residues. DNA of the CDR3: TGTGCCAGCAGCCCTCAGCCCGTATGGCAGGGGCCTTCACCCCTCCACTTT. Translated, it gives CASSPQPVWQGPSPLHF.

The rearrangement uses TRBV4-1 and TRBJ1-1; D unclear. Germline values: CDR1 MGHRA, CDR2 YSYEKL. The CDR3 has 12 amino acids. Deletions cut 0 bases from V and 10 bases from J, with 9 bases between. The CDR3 loop reads CASSQDQSVAFF. In DNA form, the CDR3 reads TGCGCCAGCAGCCAAGATCAAAGTGTAGCTTTCTTT.

This chain links TRBV30 with TRBJ1-3, with D possibly being TRBD1 (5 bases). The V end lost 2 bases, the J end lost 2 bases, and 10 bases lay between the germline ends. CDR3 length equals 14 residues. Germline CDR1 is GTSNPN and CDR2 is SVGIG (reference sequence). CDR3 in DNA: TGTGCCTGGAGTTATGGCAGGGCTGGAAACACCATATATTTT. The encoded protein is CAWSYGRAGNTIYF. The whole variable domain, filled in from reference TRBV30 and TRBJ1-3, reads SQTIHQWPATLVQPVGSPLSLECTVEGTSNPNLYWYRQAAGRGLQLLFYSVGIGQISSEVPQNLSASRPQDRQFILSSKKLLLSDSGFYLCAWSYGRAGNTIYFGEGSWLTVV.

The V and J genes are TRBV29-1 and TRBJ2-1, with D unresolved. From germline, CDR1 is SQVTM and CDR2 ANQGSEA. Trimming removed 4 bases from V and 3 bases from J, with 10 bases in between. This CDR3 comprises 13 residues. DNA for the CDR3: TGCAGCGTTGGCCCTGGGAACTACAATGAGCAGTTCTTC. This encodes CSVGPGNYNEQFF.

The chain is built from TRBV19 and TRBJ2-7; 8 bases map to TRBD2. After removal of 4 bases from V and 3 bases from J, the junction contained 11 bases not matched to a gene. The CDR3 runs to 16 residues. Per the germline V gene, CDR1 is LNHDA and CDR2 is SQIVND (reference sequence). For the CDR3, the DNA is TGTGCCAGTAGTAGAGGCGGGGTAGCGGGGAACTACGAGCAGTACTTC. Translating it yields CASSRGGVAGNYEQYF.

The genes are TRBV7-8 and TRBJ2-1; maybe TRBD2 (7 bases). Germline V gene sequence: CDR1 SGHVS, CDR2 FQNEAQ. This CDR3 comprises 17 residues. V was pared by 0 bases and J by 3 bases, with 15 bases between. The CDR3 DNA follows: TGTGCCAGCAGCTTAGCGCGGGGGCTAGGGGTCTACAATGAGCAGTTCTTC. Translating it yields CASSLARGLGVYNEQFF.

V is TRBV28 and J is TRBJ2-7, with 12 bases identical to TRBD2. V lost 5 bases and J lost 12; bases outside the gene matches: 5. The CDR3 is made up of 12 amino acids. Germline assignment: CDR1 MDHEN and CDR2 SYDVKM. CDR3 amino acids: CASSRLAGDPYF. The CDR3 DNA sequence: TGTGCCAGCAGTAGACTAGCGGGAGATCCGTACTTC.

The V gene is TRBV6-5, the J gene TRBJ2-3, with 7 positions matching TRBD1. Trimming cost V 6 bases and J 0 bases; bases outside gene matches: 6. The germline V gene has CDR1 MNHEY and CDR2 SVGAGI. The CDR3 has 15 amino acids. DNA of the CDR3: TGTGCCAGCAGCAGGGACAGCACTAGCACAGATACGCAGTATTTT. It is translated as CASSRDSTSTDTQYF.

This chain links TRBV6-1 with TRBJ1-5; perhaps TRBD1 as D (5 bases). Per germline, CDR1 MNHNS and CDR2 SASEGT. CDR3 length: 15 amino acids. Trimming removed 2 bases at V and 2 bases at J, with 10 bases between. CDR3: CASSERGRGNQPQHF. CDR3 in DNA: TGTGCCAGCAGTGAAAGGGGCAGAGGCAATCAGCCCCAGCATTTT.

The sample holds one count of this clone. The chain has TRBV6-5 and TRBJ1-1, with D unresolved. Germline V CDR1 and CDR2: MNHEY, SVGAGI. The CDR3 spans 13 residues. The V gene lost 5 bases and the J gene lost 5 bases, with 12 bases spanning the gap. DNA of the CDR3: TGTGCCAGCAGTGTAAGAAGCCCAACTGAAGCTTTCTTT. It is translated as CASSVRSPTEAFF.

This chain connects TRBV30 to TRBJ1-1; D is ambiguous. The CDR3 consists of 13 residues. V dropped 3 bases and J dropped 1 base, with 9 bases sitting between them. Germline CDR1 is GTSNPN and CDR2 is SVGIG (reference sequence). CDR3 protein: CAWRSGRNTEAFF. CDR3 nucleotide sequence: TGTGCCTGGAGAAGCGGCAGGAACACTGAAGCTTTCTTT.

V gene TRBV4-2 combines with J gene TRBJ2-7; 7 positions agree with TRBD1. This CDR3 is built from 19 residues. With V trimmed by 1 base and J by 1 base, 16 bases remained unmatched. CDR1 LGHNA and CDR2 YNFKEQ come from the germline V gene. CDR3 sequence: CASSQGFDSVTGRSYEQYF. The CDR3 bases are TGTGCCAGCAGCCAAGGTTTCGACTCAGTGACAGGGAGATCCTACGAGCAGTACTTC.

This clone was detected only once. V usage is TRBV5-6 and J usage is TRBJ2-3; 7 bases are shared with TRBD2. The CDR3 has 16 residues. The ends lost 3 bases at V and 2 bases at J; junction bases unmatched: 9. The germline CDR1 and CDR2 sequences are SGHDT and YYEEEE. Written as DNA, the CDR3 is TGTGCCAGCAGCTCCGCGAGGAGCGGGATCACAGATACGCAGTATTTT. Translated: CASSSARSGITDTQYF.

The chain recombines TRBV11-2 with TRBJ1-3; no reliable D call. This CDR3 comprises 15 residues. Trimming shortened V by 0 bases and J by 7 bases, and 13 bases separated the two germline ends. The germline V gene has CDR1 SGHAT and CDR2 FQNNGV. The CDR3 is CASSLDIGRGNTIYF. The DNA of the CDR3 is TGTGCCAGCAGCTTAGATATCGGAAGAGGGAACACCATATATTTT.

The chain is built from TRBV19 and TRBJ2-7; 7 nucleotides agree with TRBD1. V gave up 1 base and J gave up 4 bases; unmatched junction bases: 7. The CDR3 runs 15 residues. Germline CDR1 and CDR2: LNHDA and SQIVND (reference sequence). The CDR3 coding sequence is TGTGCCAGTAGTATAGGTACAGGGGCGCCATACGAGCAGTACTTC. Amino acids: CASSIGTGAPYEQYF.

This sequence joins TRBV6-5 and TRBJ1-2, with D perhaps TRBD1 (6 bases). CDR3 length: 13 residues. Trimming shortened V by 5 bases and J by 4 bases, and 11 bases separated the two germline ends. Germline lookup yields CDR1 MNHEY and CDR2 SVGAGI. Written as DNA, the CDR3 is TGTGCCAGCAGTGTTCAGGGGAGCTATGGCTACACCTTC. This codes for CASSVQGSYGYTF.

This clone was observed a few times. The chain couples TRBV2 to TRBJ1-2, with D tentatively TRBD1 (6 bases). This CDR3 region has 14 residues. Germline-derived CDR1 and CDR2 are SNHLY and FYNNEI. V was clipped by 7 bases and J by 2 bases, with 14 bases between them. CDR3 residues: CASKRDTQNYGYTF. The CDR3 region has the DNA TGTGCCAGCAAGAGGGACACCCAGAACTATGGCTACACCTTC. The whole variable domain, remainder taken from reference TRBV2 and TRBJ1-2, is EPEVTQTPSHQVTQMGQEVILRCVPISNHLYFYWYRQILGQKVEFLVSFYNNEISEKSEIFDDQFSVERPDGSNFTLKIRSTKLEDSAMYFCASKRDTQNYGYTFGSGTRLTVV.

The chain carries TRBV7-2 and TRBJ2-2; 10 bases align to TRBD2. After removal of 5 bases from V and 1 base from J, the junction contained 4 bases not matched to a gene. CDR1 is SGHTA and CDR2 is FQGNSA in the germline V gene. This CDR3 spans 16 amino acids. The CDR3 DNA reads TGTGCCAGCAGCGCCCAGCGGGGGGGGAACACCGGGGAGCTGTTTTTT. Translating it yields CASSAQRGGNTGELFF.

About this clone: An end of the junction does not agree with germline; a read error may underlie this. The V and J genes are TRBV6-6 and TRBJ2-7; 8 nucleotides agree with TRBD2. Germline V lookup: CDR1 MNHNY, CDR2 SVGAGI (reference sequence). CDR3 length equals 14 residues. Here the CDR3 reads CAGRELAARSEQYF. The CDR3 DNA reads TGTGCCGGCAGGGAACTAGCGGCAAGAAGCGAGCAGTACTTC.

This rearrangement joins TRBV5-1 to TRBJ1-3; D is unresolved. The V end lost 4 bases, the J end lost 0 bases, and 17 bases lay between the germline ends. Germline assignment: CDR1 SGHRS and CDR2 YFSETQ. This CDR3 spans 17 amino acids. CDR3 DNA sequence: TGCGCCAGCAGCCACGAGGGCAATTCTCCCTCTGGAAACACCATATATTTT. Translation gives CASSHEGNSPSGNTIYF.

This clone turned up a few times. The V and J genes are TRBV19 and TRBJ1-6; TRBD1 matches at 10 bases. The V gene's germline CDR1 is LNHDA and CDR2 SQIVND (reference sequence). This CDR3 has 14 amino acids. With V trimmed by 5 bases and J by 10 bases, 5 bases remained unmatched. The CDR3 DNA follows: TGTGCCAGTAGTGTGGGACAGGGGATCTCACCCCTCCACTTT. The encoded protein is CASSVGQGISPLHF.

The chain combines TRBV9 with TRBJ2-5; TRBD1 matches at 7 bases. The CDR3 length is 15 residues. Germline V CDR1 and CDR2: SGDLS, YYNGEE. The V segment lost 4 bases and the J segment 2 bases; nucleotides outside the gene matches: 8. The CDR3 nucleotides read TGTGCCAGCAGCCCCTCGACAGGGTGGCAAGAGACCCAGTACTTC. Protein: CASSPSTGWQETQYF. Full variable domain (missing parts from reference TRBV9 and TRBJ2-5): DSGVTQTPKHLITATGQRVTLRCSPRSGDLSVYWYQQSLDQGLQFLIQYYNGEERAKGNILERFSAQQFPDLHSELNLSSLELGDSALYFCASSPSTGWQETQYFGPGTRLLVL.